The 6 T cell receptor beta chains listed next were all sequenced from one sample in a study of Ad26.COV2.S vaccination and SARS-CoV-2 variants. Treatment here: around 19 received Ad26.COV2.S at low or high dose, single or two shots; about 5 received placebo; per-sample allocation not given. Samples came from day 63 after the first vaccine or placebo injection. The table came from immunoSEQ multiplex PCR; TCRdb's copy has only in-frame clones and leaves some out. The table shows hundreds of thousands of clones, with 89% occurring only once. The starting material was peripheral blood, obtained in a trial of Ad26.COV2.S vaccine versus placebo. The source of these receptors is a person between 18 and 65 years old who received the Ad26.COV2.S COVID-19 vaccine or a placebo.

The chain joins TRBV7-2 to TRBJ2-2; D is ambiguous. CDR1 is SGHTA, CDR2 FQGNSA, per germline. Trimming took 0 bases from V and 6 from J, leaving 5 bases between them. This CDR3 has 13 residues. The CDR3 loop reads CASSLAGPGELFF. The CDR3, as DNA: TGTGCCAGCAGCTTAGCAGGGCCCGGGGAGCTGTTTTTT.

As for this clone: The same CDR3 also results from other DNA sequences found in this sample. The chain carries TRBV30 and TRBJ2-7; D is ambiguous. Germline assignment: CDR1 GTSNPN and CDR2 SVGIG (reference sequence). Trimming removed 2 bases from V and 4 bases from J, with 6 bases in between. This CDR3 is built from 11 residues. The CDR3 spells CAWSRSYEQYF. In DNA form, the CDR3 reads TGTGCCTGGAGTCGGTCGTACGAGCAGTACTTC.

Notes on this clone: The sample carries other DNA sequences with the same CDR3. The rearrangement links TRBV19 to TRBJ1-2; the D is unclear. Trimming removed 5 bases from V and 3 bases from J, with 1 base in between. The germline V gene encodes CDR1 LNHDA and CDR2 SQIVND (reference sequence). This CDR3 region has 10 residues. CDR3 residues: CASSDYGYTF. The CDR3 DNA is TGTGCCAGTAGTGACTATGGCTACACCTTC.

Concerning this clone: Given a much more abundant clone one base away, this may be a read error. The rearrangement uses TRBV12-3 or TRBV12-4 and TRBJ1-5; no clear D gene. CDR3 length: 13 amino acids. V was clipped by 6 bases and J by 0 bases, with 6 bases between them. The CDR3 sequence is CASSQYSNQPQHF. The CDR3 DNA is TGTGCCAGCAGCCAATATAGCAATCAGCCCCAGCATTTT.

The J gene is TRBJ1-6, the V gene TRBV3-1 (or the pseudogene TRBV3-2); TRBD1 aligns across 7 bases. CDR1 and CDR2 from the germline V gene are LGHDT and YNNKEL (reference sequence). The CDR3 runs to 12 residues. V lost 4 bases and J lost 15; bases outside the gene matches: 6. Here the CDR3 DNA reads TGTGCCAGCAGCCTTGACAGGGTTTACCTCCACTTT. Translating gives CASSLDRVYLHF.

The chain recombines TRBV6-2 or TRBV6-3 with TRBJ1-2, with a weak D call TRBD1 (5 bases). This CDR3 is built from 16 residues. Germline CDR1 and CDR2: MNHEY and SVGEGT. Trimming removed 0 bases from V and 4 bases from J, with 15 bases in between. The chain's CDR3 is CASSYSRAAGSYGYTF. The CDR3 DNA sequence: TGTGCCAGCAGTTACTCGAGGGCCGCAGGGTCCTATGGCTACACCTTC.